This T cell receptor (beta chain) was found in a study of T-cell memory formation after mild COVID-19. Points from the study as a whole: Some SARS-CoV-2-responding clones were already detected in memory before infection. Balance between CD4 and CD8 was seen in clones contracting day 15 to 85, and a CD4+ lean was seen in later expanders.

A remark on this clonotype: Its target is not known.

This CDR3 comprises 17 residues. Germline CDR1 is SEHNR and CDR2 is FQNEAQ (reference sequence). V was shortened by 2 bases and J by 2 bases, with 19 bases between the two germline ends. Employing constant-segment primers, 5'RACE generated TCR alpha and TCR beta cDNA libraries bearing sample barcodes and UMIs. TCRdb independently ran MiXCR on the 5' RACE reads; one entry per CDR3 protein. The repertoire consists of around 200,000 distinct CDR3 sequences, with roughly 30% occurring once and the leading ten covering 11%. This chain links TRBV7-9 with TRBJ2-7, with D possibly TRBD1 on 6 matching bases. This clonotype was sampled from an adult woman who had mild COVID-19 (a few samples of this study predate the infection). Cell type and time point are not known. The specimen was PBMCs or a T cell subset sorted from them (not recorded which). The chain's CDR3 is CASSLPLGAPATYEQYF. In nucleotides, the CDR3 is TGTGCCAGCAGCTTACCTTTGGGGGCCCCTGCGACCTACGAGCAGTACTTC.